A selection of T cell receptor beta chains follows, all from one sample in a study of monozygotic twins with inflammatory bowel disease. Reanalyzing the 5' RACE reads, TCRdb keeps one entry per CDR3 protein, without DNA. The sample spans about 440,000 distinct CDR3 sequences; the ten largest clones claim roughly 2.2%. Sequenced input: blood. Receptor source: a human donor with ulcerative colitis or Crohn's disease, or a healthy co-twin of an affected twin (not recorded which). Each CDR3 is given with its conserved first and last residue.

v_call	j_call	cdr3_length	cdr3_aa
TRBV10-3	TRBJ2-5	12	CAISEGQETQYF
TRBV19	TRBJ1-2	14	CASSIREESGGYTF
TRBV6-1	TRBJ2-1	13	CASSEETYNEQFF
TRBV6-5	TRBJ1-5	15	CASSYSNGENQPQHF
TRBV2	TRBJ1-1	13	CASIGQGGSEAFF
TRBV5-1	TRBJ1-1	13	CASSFRLNTEAFF
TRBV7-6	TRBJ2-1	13	CASSADSYNEQFF
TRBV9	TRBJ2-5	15	CASSVNGGEGETQYF
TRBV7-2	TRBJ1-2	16	CASSPRTGQFNYGYTF
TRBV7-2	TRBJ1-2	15	CASSLNRITNYGYTF
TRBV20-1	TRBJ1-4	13	CSARTRTNEKLFF
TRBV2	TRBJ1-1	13	CASQGQKNTEAFF
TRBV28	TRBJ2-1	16	CASSLPLAGSYSEQFF
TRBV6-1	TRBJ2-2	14	CASSGARNTGELFF
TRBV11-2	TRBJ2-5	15	CASSLMGGGGETQYF
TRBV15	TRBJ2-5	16	CATSREYHRGGETQYF
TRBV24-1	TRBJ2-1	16	CATSDRTSASPNEQFF
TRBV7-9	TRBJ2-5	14	CASRTGSLNETQYF
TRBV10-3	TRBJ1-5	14	CAIKEGTGDQPQHF
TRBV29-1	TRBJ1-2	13	CSVGTGFEGGYTF
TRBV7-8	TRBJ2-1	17	CASSFRTTGGWYNEQFF
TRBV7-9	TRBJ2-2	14	CASSLGQATGELFF